This passage covers 30 T cell receptor beta chains from one sample sequenced in a study of T cell changes during pregnancy in multiple sclerosis. Assay: immunoSEQ multiplex PCR; the TCRdb copy retains only in-frame clones and omits some. This table has about 39,000 clones, roughly 93% appearing once. The specimen comprised CD4+ T cells from peripheral blood mononuclear cells, sampled in the first trimester of pregnancy. These receptors originate from a female donor with multiple sclerosis, enrolled in a pregnancy study.

V is TRBV6-1 and J is TRBJ1-2; TRBD1 agrees at 7 bases. CDR3 size: 15 residues. The V and J ends lost 0 bases and 8 bases, in that order; junction bases with no gene match: 9. The germline V gene encodes CDR1 MNHNS and CDR2 SASEGT. DNA of the CDR3: TGTGCCAGCAGTGAAGCGCTTGGGGGGACAGACGGCTACACCTTC. Residues: CASSEALGGTDGYTF.

V and J are TRBV6-6 and TRBJ2-1, with 10 nucleotides matching TRBD1. V shed 6 bases and J 7 bases; nucleotides not matched to a gene: 6. This CDR3 is 14 amino acids long. Germline-derived CDR1 and CDR2 are MNHNY and SVGAGI (reference sequence). CDR3 residues: CASRSGQGRNEQFF. CDR3 in DNA: TGTGCCAGCAGGTCGGGACAGGGGAGGAATGAGCAGTTCTTC.

The gene calls are TRBV29-1 and TRBJ2-5; 10 nucleotides align to TRBD1. This CDR3 has 18 amino acids. Germline assignment: CDR1 SQVTM and CDR2 ANQGSEA. The V segment lost 6 bases and the J segment 4 bases; nucleotides outside the gene matches: 20. The CDR3 reads CSVRGGPGQGTQGETQYF. The CDR3 DNA sequence: TGCAGCGTCCGTGGGGGCCCGGGACAGGGGACGCAAGGAGAGACCCAGTACTTC.

This chain joins TRBV4-1 and TRBJ2-7; 13 bases are shared with TRBD2. The CDR3 is made up of 16 amino acids. J lost 0 bases, V lost 4 bases, and 3 bases had no gene match. Germline-derived CDR1 and CDR2 are MGHRA and YSYEKL. Written as DNA, the CDR3 is TGCGCCAGCAGCCCTCGGACTAGCGGGAGCTCCTACGAGCAGTACTTC. It is translated as CASSPRTSGSSYEQYF.

The chain recombines TRBV5-4 with TRBJ2-6; no reliable D call. Germline CDR1 is SGHNT and CDR2 is YYREEE (reference sequence). The CDR3 length is 15 residues. Trimming took 0 bases from V and 1 from J, leaving 5 bases between them. The CDR3 sequence: CASSLAVSGANVLTF. CDR3 coding DNA: TGTGCCAGCAGCTTGGCCGTTTCTGGGGCCAACGTCCTGACTTTC.

The rearrangement links TRBV7-9 to TRBJ1-6; TRBD1 is a possible D gene (5 bases). CDR1 SEHNR and CDR2 FQNEAQ come from the germline V gene (reference sequence). Trimming stripped 4 bases from V and 4 bases from J, with 14 bases between. The CDR3 runs to 16 residues. CDR3 nucleotides: TGTGCCAGCAGCTCCCAAGCGGGGGGGTATAATTCACCCCTCCACTTT. As protein: CASSSQAGGYNSPLHF.

This clone occurred once. V usage is TRBV4-1 and J usage is TRBJ2-3, with TRBD2 as a possible D gene (6 bases). Trimming cost V 1 base and J 4 bases, with 9 bases left between them. This CDR3 region has 14 residues. CDR1 is MGHRA, CDR2 YSYEKL, per germline. The CDR3 bases are TGCGCCAGCAGCCAAGCGGGGGAGCCAGATACGCAGTATTTT. It codes for CASSQAGEPDTQYF.

This clone was observed a single time. The J gene is TRBJ1-1, the V gene TRBV6-1; D is unresolved. This CDR3 comprises 13 residues. V shed 5 bases and J shed 4 bases, with 11 bases lying between them. The germline V gene has CDR1 MNHNS and CDR2 SASEGT. CDR3 protein: CASSTHGSTEAFF. The CDR3 nucleotides are TGTGCCAGCAGTACCCACGGTAGCACTGAAGCTTTCTTT.

The genes are TRBV11-3 and TRBJ2-1; tentative D call: TRBD1 (5 bases). In germline, CDR1 is SGHNT, CDR2 YENEEA. Trimming took 5 bases from V and 8 from J, leaving 13 bases between them. This CDR3 contains 13 residues. CDR3 bases: TGTGCCAGCAGCCGACGCCCACAGGATGAGCAGTTCTTC. This translates into CASSRRPQDEQFF.

J is TRBJ2-7 and V is TRBV10-3; TRBD2 aligns across 9 bases. Germline V gene lookup returns CDR1 ENHRY and CDR2 SYGVKD. The CDR3 spans 13 residues. The V and J ends lost 7 bases and 6 bases, in that order; junction bases with no gene match: 7. The CDR3 bases are TGTGCCATCACGCCAGCGGGGGGTGCCGAGCAGTACTTC. Translation gives CAITPAGGAEQYF.

J is TRBJ2-1 and V is TRBV4-2, with 8 bases that match TRBD2. Germline V lookup: CDR1 LGHNA, CDR2 YNFKEQ. With 1 base clipped from V and 5 bases from J, the junction kept 7 bases outside the gene matches. This CDR3 contains 16 residues. The chain's CDR3 is CASSQAGSGEHNEQFF. The DNA for the CDR3 is TGTGCCAGCAGCCAAGCGGGTAGCGGGGAGCACAATGAGCAGTTCTTC.

Notes on this clone: Sequence at one end of the junction differs from germline and may be a read error. The chain uses TRBV29-1 and TRBJ2-3; D is possibly TRBD1 or TRBD2 (6 bases each). Per germline, CDR1 SQVTM and CDR2 ANQGSEA. CDR3 length equals 14 residues. The CDR3 spells CSVEGGHGEPSQYF. The CDR3 DNA follows: TGCAGCGTAGAAGGGGGGCACGGAGAGCCGTCGCAGTATTTT.

The J gene is TRBJ1-2, the V gene TRBV11-2; 8 bases line up with TRBD1. This CDR3 is built from 15 residues. V shed 2 bases and J 4 bases; nucleotides not matched to a gene: 6. Germline V gives CDR1 SGHAT, CDR2 FQNNGV. The CDR3 DNA sequence: TGTGCCAGCAGCTTACAGGGGGCGCCTGGCTATGGCTACACCTTC. Its translation: CASSLQGAPGYGYTF.

The chain uses TRBV7-8 and TRBJ1-1, with no clear D. Trimming cost V 5 bases and J 11 bases, with 18 bases left between them. The CDR3 has 13 residues. Germline loops: CDR1 SGHVS, CDR2 FQNEAQ. CDR3 amino acids: CASSRREGGLAFF. In DNA form, the CDR3 reads TGTGCCAGCAGCCGCCGGGAGGGCGGCTTGGCTTTCTTT.

The chain carries TRBV29-1 and TRBJ2-2, with 9 bases that match TRBD2. The CDR3 length is 15 residues. V shed 2 bases and J 2 bases; nucleotides not matched to a gene: 3. Looked up from germline, CDR1 is SQVTM and CDR2 is ANQGSEA. CDR3 amino acids: CSVEKREVNTGELFF. DNA for the CDR3: TGCAGCGTTGAAAAGCGGGAGGTCAACACCGGGGAGCTGTTTTTT.

This clone has a handful of counts. This chain links TRBV30 with TRBJ1-1; D perhaps matches TRBD1 (5 bases). CDR3 length: 11 amino acids. V was cut by 4 bases and J by 5 bases, with 8 bases left in between. Germline lookup yields CDR1 GTSNPN and CDR2 SVGIG (reference sequence). The CDR3 DNA reads as TGTGCCTGGACAGGGTTTACTGAAGCTTTCTTT. It codes for CAWTGFTEAFF.

The V gene is TRBV9, the J gene TRBJ1-4; the match to TRBD1 covers 9 bases. The length of the CDR3 is 15 residues. Germline V gene sequence: CDR1 SGDLS, CDR2 YYNGEE. The J segment lost 7 bases and the V segment lost 4 bases, leaving 8 bases of the junction unmatched. Written as DNA, the CDR3 is TGTGCCAGCAGCCCTTCGACAGGGGGTGGTGAAAAACTGTTTTTT. It is translated as CASSPSTGGGEKLFF.

This clone was recorded only once. This chain connects TRBV20-1 to TRBJ2-1; D remains ambiguous. The CDR3 extends over 11 amino acids. Trimming pared 2 bases from V and 7 bases from J, leaving 6 bases between. Germline assignment: CDR1 DFQATT and CDR2 SNEGSKA (reference sequence). The chain's CDR3 is CSARPRNEQFF. CDR3 bases: TGCAGTGCTAGACCCAGGAATGAGCAGTTCTTC.

The chain employs TRBV19 and TRBJ2-7; D is ambiguous. Trimming cost V 3 bases and J 5 bases, with 8 bases left between them. Germline V CDR1 and CDR2: LNHDA, SQIVND (reference sequence). This CDR3 spans 12 amino acids. Here the CDR3 reads CASSMLNHEQYF. CDR3 DNA: TGTGCCAGTAGTATGCTAAACCACGAGCAGTACTTC.

This clone was recorded a few times. The chain is built from TRBV7-2 and TRBJ1-2; D call uncertain. Germline-derived CDR1 and CDR2 are SGHTA and FQGNSA. The CDR3 has 12 amino acids. The V end was cut by 5 bases, the J end by 3 bases, with 7 bases between. The CDR3 coding sequence is TGTGCCAGCAGCCAAAATTACTATGGCTACACCTTC. It yields the protein CASSQNYYGYTF.

The chain couples TRBV23-1 to TRBJ1-2; TRBD1 might be the D (5 bases). TRBV23-1 carries the ORF label, with uncertain function. Deletions cut 1 base from V and 9 bases from J, with 15 bases between. This CDR3 comprises 14 residues. DNA for the CDR3: TGCGCCAGCAGTCAATGGAGGGGAGGTTGTAGCTACACCTTC. It yields the protein CASSQWRGGCSYTF.

This chain connects TRBV30 to TRBJ1-1; D is ambiguous. This CDR3 comprises 15 residues. V dropped 5 bases and J dropped 1 base, with 17 bases sitting between them. Per the germline V gene, CDR1 is GTSNPN and CDR2 is SVGIG (reference sequence). Here the CDR3 reads CAWSRGQPGNTEAFF. The CDR3 DNA follows: TGTGCCTGGTCCCGGGGTCAGCCAGGGAACACTGAAGCTTTCTTT.

The genes are TRBV5-1 and TRBJ2-7; 10 bases are a match to TRBD1. The CDR3 is 14 amino acids. Trimming took 4 bases from V and 3 from J; bases not matched to a gene: 4. Germline CDR1 is SGHRS and CDR2 is YFSETQ. Here the CDR3 reads CASSKTGGGYEQYF. CDR3 DNA: TGCGCCAGCAGCAAGACAGGGGGCGGCTACGAGCAGTACTTC.

This sequence joins TRBV7-9 and TRBJ2-7; 7 bases match TRBD1. In germline, CDR1 is SEHNR, CDR2 FQNEAQ (reference sequence). The CDR3 runs to 16 residues. The ends lost 5 bases at V and 6 bases at J; junction bases unmatched: 16. Here the CDR3 reads CASSPRQGSATGEQYF. CDR3 coding DNA: TGTGCCAGCAGCCCTCGACAGGGATCGGCTACAGGCGAGCAGTACTTC.

This chain uses TRBV5-1 with TRBJ2-1, with D tentatively TRBD2 (5 bases). Germline V gene data show CDR1 as SGHRS and CDR2 as YFSETQ. CDR3 length equals 17 residues. The V gene lost 4 bases and the J gene lost 0 bases, with 17 bases spanning the gap. The CDR3 DNA is TGCGCCAGCAGCCTGGCCCGGGGTGGATCCTCCTACAATGAGCAGTTCTTC. This translates into CASSLARGGSSYNEQFF.

The chain carries TRBV4-1 and TRBJ1-2, with TRBD1 identical over 7 bases. V shed 1 base, J shed 8 bases, and the junction held 10 bases outside the gene matches. The CDR3 sequence is 15 residues long. The V gene's germline CDR1 is MGHRA and CDR2 YSYEKL. The CDR3 loop is CASSQARGPSWGYTF. CDR3 in DNA: TGCGCCAGCAGCCAAGCGAGGGGGCCCAGCTGGGGCTACACCTTC.

The rearrangement uses TRBV6-5 and TRBJ2-7; D possibly corresponds to TRBD1 (6 bases). The CDR3 loop spans 15 amino acids. Germline lookup yields CDR1 MNHEY and CDR2 SVGAGI. V lost 5 bases to trimming and J lost 0 bases, with 14 bases between them. CDR3 nucleotide sequence: TGTGCCAGCAGTCTAACAGGGTGGAGCTCCTACGAGCAGTACTTC. Protein product: CASSLTGWSSYEQYF.

The V and J genes are TRBV5-1 and TRBJ2-3; no firm D call. Trimming pared 4 bases from V and 4 bases from J, leaving 13 bases between. Germline values: CDR1 SGHRS, CDR2 YFSETQ. The CDR3 spans 14 residues. For the CDR3, the DNA is TGCGCCAGCAGCACCGAGGCCCTAGCAGATACGCAGTATTTT. Translating it yields CASSTEALADTQYF.

This chain joins TRBV18 and TRBJ2-7; unclear D gene. CDR3 length: 16 residues. CDR1 KGHSH and CDR2 LQKENI come from the germline V gene. Deletions cut 4 bases from V and 0 bases from J, with 16 bases between. The CDR3 DNA sequence: TGTGCCAGCTCACTCCAACAGAGTTCCTTCTCCTACGAGCAGTACTTC. Protein: CASSLQQSSFSYEQYF. The variable domain in full, with the rest retrieved from reference TRBV18 and TRBJ2-7, is NAGVMQNPRHLVRRRGQEARLRCSPMKGHSHVYWYRQLPEEGLKFMVYLQKENIIDESGMPKERFSAEFPKEGPSILRIQQVVRGDSAAYFCASSLQQSSFSYEQYFGPGTRLTVT.

This clone was seen just once. The genes are TRBV25-1 and TRBJ2-7, with 11 nucleotides matching TRBD2. V shed 5 bases, J shed 1 base, and the junction held 4 bases outside the gene matches. This CDR3 is 15 amino acids long. Per germline, CDR1 MGHDK and CDR2 SYGVNS. The DNA for the CDR3 is TGTGCCAGCAGTCCGGGACTAGCGGATTCCTACGAGCAGTACTTC. Its protein is CASSPGLADSYEQYF.